This T cell receptor (beta chain) comes out of a study of T-cell reconstitution after alpha-beta-depleted transplantation in children. TCRbeta library preparation incorporated unique molecular identifiers. Each CDR3 protein gets one entry after TCRdb re-called the PCR reads with MiXCR. Seen here are 250,000 or so distinct CDR3 sequences, under 9.5% observed once, and the top ten hold almost 6.5%. The sample holds a few counts of this clonotype. Its antigen is not known. The germline V and J ends were trimmed by 4 bases and 1 base, with 19 bases remaining between them. The CDR3 runs to 18 residues. Germline assignment: CDR1 KGHSH and CDR2 LQKENI. The study, taken as a whole, reports: By about two months after transplant, alpha-beta T cells reportedly arose from several hundred graft clones that had expanded.

The TCR originated in a male patient aged 10 to 17 who had a stem cell transplant for acute lymphoblastic leukemia, so the T cells may come from the graft donor. This chain joins TRBV18 and TRBJ2-2; D is ambiguous. The sequences come from PBMCs, mostly from graft donor cells, collected 180 days after TCRalphabeta/CD19-depleted stem cell transplant. The CDR3 region has the DNA TGTGCCAGCTCACGACTGAATGTGGGTAACCTGAACACCGGGGAGCTGTTTTTT. It is translated as CASSRLNVGNLNTGELFF.